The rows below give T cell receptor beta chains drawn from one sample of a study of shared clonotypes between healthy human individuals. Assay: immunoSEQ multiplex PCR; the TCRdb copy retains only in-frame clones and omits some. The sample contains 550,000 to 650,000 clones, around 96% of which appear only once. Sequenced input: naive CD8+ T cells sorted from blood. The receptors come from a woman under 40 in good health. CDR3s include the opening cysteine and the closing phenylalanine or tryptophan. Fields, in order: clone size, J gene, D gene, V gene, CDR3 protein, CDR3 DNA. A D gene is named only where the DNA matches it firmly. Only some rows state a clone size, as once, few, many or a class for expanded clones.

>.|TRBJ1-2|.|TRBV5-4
CASSYLGGGANGYTF
TGTGCCAGCAGCTATCTAGGGGGGGGCGCTAATGGCTACACCTTC
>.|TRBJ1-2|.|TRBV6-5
CASSYSIGGSNGYTF
TGTGCCAGCAGTTACTCGATAGGGGGAAGTAATGGCTACACCTTC
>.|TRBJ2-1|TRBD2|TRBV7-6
CASVAGAYNEQFF
TGTGCCAGCGTAGCGGGAGCCTACAATGAGCAGTTCTTC
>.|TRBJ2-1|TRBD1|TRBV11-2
CASSSGGSHNEQFF
TGTGCCAGCAGTTCAGGGGGTAGTCACAATGAGCAGTTCTTC
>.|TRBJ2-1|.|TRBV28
CASSWGNNEQFF
TGTGCCAGCAGTTGGGGAAACAATGAGCAGTTCTTC
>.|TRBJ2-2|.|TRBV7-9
CASSSSVGELFF
TGTGCCAGCAGCTCTTCCGTTGGGGAGCTGTTTTTT
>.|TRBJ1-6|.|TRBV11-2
CASSFAGDNSPLHF
TGTGCCAGCAGCTTCGCCGGGGATAATTCACCCCTCCACTTT
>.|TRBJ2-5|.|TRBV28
CASSLPTTRGETQYF
TGTGCCAGCAGTTTGCCGACGACTAGGGGAGAGACCCAGTACTTC
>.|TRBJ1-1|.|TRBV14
CASSQIISLGEAQNEAFF
TGTGCCAGCAGCCAAATAATCTCACTAGGGGAAGCGCAGAATGAAGCTTTCTTT
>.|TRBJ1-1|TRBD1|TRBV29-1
CSVKPRDRGNTEAFF
TGCAGCGTCAAACCTCGGGACAGGGGTAACACTGAAGCTTTCTTT
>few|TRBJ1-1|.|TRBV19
CASSTSTNTEAFF
TGTGCCAGTAGTACCTCAACGAACACTGAAGCTTTCTTT
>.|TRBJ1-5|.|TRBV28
CASSFGGESQPQHF
TGTGCCAGCAGTTTTGGTGGTGAAAGCCAGCCCCAGCATTTT
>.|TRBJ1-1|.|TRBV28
CASSLVPGNGAAFF
TGTGCCAGCAGTTTAGTCCCCGGGAATGGCGCAGCTTTCTTT
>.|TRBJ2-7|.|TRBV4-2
CASSQEVPSGEQYF
TGTGCCAGCAGCCAAGAAGTTCCGAGCGGCGAGCAGTACTTC
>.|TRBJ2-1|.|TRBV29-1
CSVQTDGYNEQFF
TGCAGCGTTCAGACCGATGGATACAATGAGCAGTTCTTC
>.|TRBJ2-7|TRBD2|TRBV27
CASSSGTSAPNAHEQYF
TGTGCCAGCAGTTCCGGGACTAGCGCCCCAAATGCCCACGAGCAGTACTTC
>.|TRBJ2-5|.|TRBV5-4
CASMADQETQYF
TGTGCCAGCATGGCGGACCAAGAGACCCAGTACTTC
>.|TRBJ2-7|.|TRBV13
CASSSTYEQYF
TGTGCCAGCAGCTCTACTTACGAGCAGTACTTC
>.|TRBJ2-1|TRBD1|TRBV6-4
CASSETGNYEQFF
TGTGCCAGCAGTGAGACAGGGAACTATGAGCAGTTCTTC
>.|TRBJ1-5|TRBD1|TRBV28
CASSAGQGAQPQHF
TGTGCCAGCAGCGCCGGACAGGGGGCTCAGCCCCAGCATTTT
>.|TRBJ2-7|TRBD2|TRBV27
CASRSGTSGSPSYEQYF
TGTGCCAGCAGGTCAGGTACTAGCGGGAGCCCGAGCTACGAGCAGTACTTC
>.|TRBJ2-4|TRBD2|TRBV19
CASSILGGTKNIQYF
TGTGCCAGTAGTATTCTCGGGGGGACCAAAAACATTCAGTACTTC
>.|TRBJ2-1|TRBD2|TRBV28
CASIPGTSGSTREQFF
TGTGCCAGCATTCCCGGGACTAGCGGGAGTACTAGGGAGCAGTTCTTC
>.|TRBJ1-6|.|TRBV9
CASSSGRFNSPLHF
TGTGCCAGCAGCTCGGGGCGCTTTAATTCACCCCTCCACTTT
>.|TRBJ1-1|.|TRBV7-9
CASSQSAWVYTEAFF
TGTGCCAGCAGCCAATCAGCGTGGGTCTATACTGAAGCTTTCTTT
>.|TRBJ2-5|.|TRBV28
CASSPPGRNQETQYF
TGTGCCAGCAGTCCGCCGGGACGGAACCAAGAGACCCAGTACTTC
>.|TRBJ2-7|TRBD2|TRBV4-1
CASSQGTSAYEQYF
TGCGCCAGCAGCCAAGGGACTAGCGCGTACGAGCAGTACTTC
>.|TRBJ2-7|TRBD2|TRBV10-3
CAIASGAGGLYEQYF
TGTGCCATCGCCTCCGGGGCGGGAGGATTGTACGAGCAGTACTTC
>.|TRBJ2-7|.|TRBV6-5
CASSSVSEQYF
TGTGCCAGCTCTTCGGTAAGCGAGCAGTACTTC
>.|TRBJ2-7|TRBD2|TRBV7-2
CASSLAPASGRYEQYF
TGTGCCAGCAGCTTAGCCCCCGCTAGCGGGAGGTACGAGCAGTACTTC
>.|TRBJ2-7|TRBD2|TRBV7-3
CASSFAGGRYEQYF
TGTGCCAGCAGCTTTGCGGGAGGCCGTTACGAGCAGTACTTC
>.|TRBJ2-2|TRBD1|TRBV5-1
CASIAGQGRTGELFF
TGCGCCAGCATAGCGGGACAGGGGCGCACCGGGGAGCTGTTTTTT
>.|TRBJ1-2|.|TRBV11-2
CASSFAGDYGYTF
TGTGCCAGCAGCTTCGCAGGGGACTATGGCTACACCTTC
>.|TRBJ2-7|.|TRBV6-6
CASSPVVGNGNYEQYF
TGTGCCAGCAGCCCCGTAGTAGGAAACGGGAACTACGAGCAGTACTTC
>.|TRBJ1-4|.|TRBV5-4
CASSLGQGRNEKLFF
TGTGCCAGCAGCTTGGGGCAGGGTCGGAATGAAAAACTGTTTTTT
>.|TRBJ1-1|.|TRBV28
CASSLRGWNTEAFF
TGTGCCAGCAGTCTCAGGGGTTGGAACACTGAAGCTTTCTTT
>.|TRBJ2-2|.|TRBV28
CASSFPGELFF
TGTGCCAGCAGTTTCCCCGGGGAGCTGTTTTTT
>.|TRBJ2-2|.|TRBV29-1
CSVVDRRNGELFF
TGCAGCGTTGTAGACAGGCGAAACGGGGAGCTGTTTTTT
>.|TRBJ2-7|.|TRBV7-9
CASSSRPYEQYF
TGTGCCAGCAGCTCCCGTCCCTACGAGCAGTACTTC
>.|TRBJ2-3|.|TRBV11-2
CASSFPSKTQYF
TGTGCCAGCAGCTTTCCCAGCAAAACGCAGTATTTT